The 21 T cell receptor beta chains below all came from one sample that was sequenced in a study of OX40 agonist ivuxolimab in advanced cancers. TCRdb's table, derived via immunoSEQ multiplex PCR, lists solely in-frame clones and lacks some. The sample has about 33,000 clones, about 88% seen once; the top ten hold roughly a fifth. The material sequenced was CD4+ or CD8+ T cells sorted from blood, taken in a trial of the OX40 agonist ivuxolimab. The receptor source for this set is an adult with an advanced solid tumor such as melanoma, head and neck, liver or kidney cancer.

The gene calls are TRBV5-1 and TRBJ2-1; 7 bases line up with TRBD2. With 4 bases clipped from V and 8 bases from J, the junction kept 12 bases outside the gene matches. CDR1 and CDR2 from the germline V gene are SGHRS and YFSETQ. The CDR3 covers 15 residues. The CDR3 protein is CASSPLAGELHEQFF. As DNA, the CDR3 is TGCGCCAGCAGCCCCCTGGCGGGAGAATTGCATGAGCAGTTCTTC.

In its sample, this clone was seen a few times. The chain combines TRBV28 with TRBJ1-1; no clear D. Trimming stripped 1 base from V and 1 base from J, with 13 bases between. The V gene's germline CDR1 is MDHEN and CDR2 SYDVKM. The CDR3 sequence is 16 residues long. In nucleotides, the CDR3 is TGTGCCAGCAGTTTATTAGATGAAGGTCAGAACACTGAAGCTTTCTTT. It encodes CASSLLDEGQNTEAFF.

The V and J genes are TRBV6-5 and TRBJ2-1, with 10 bases identical to TRBD2. Germline lookup yields CDR1 MNHEY and CDR2 SVGAGI. V shed 5 bases and J 4 bases; nucleotides not matched to a gene: 2. This CDR3 contains 14 residues. CDR3 loop: CASSVAGGYNEQFF. CDR3 in DNA: TGTGCCAGCAGTGTAGCGGGAGGATACAATGAGCAGTTCTTC.

V usage is TRBV11-2 and J usage is TRBJ2-5, with 15 bases matching TRBD2. The CDR3 has 15 amino acids. J lost 4 bases, V lost 4 bases, and 1 base had no gene match. Germline V gene data show CDR1 as SGHAT and CDR2 as FQNNGV. This CDR3 is CASSWTSGRVETQYF. CDR3 DNA sequence: TGTGCCAGCAGCTGGACTAGCGGGAGGGTAGAGACCCAGTACTTC.

Note on this clone: Other DNA variants within this sample encode the same CDR3. This rearrangement joins TRBV5-1 to TRBJ2-7; 8 bases are a match to TRBD1. The trim removed 4 bases at V and 0 bases at J, leaving 6 bases unmatched. Germline loops: CDR1 SGHRS, CDR2 YFSETQ. The CDR3 runs 15 residues. CDR3 sequence: CASSLGTGSSYEQYF. Written as DNA, the CDR3 is TGCGCCAGCAGCCTCGGGACAGGTTCCTCCTACGAGCAGTACTTC.

This clone was seen more than once but under ten times. The DNA for the CDR3 is TGTGCCAGCAGCCTGACAGGGGGCACCGGGGAGCTGTTTTTT. Residues: CASSLTGGTGELFF. V usage is TRBV4-2 and J usage is TRBJ2-2, with 9 bases matching TRBD1. The V and J ends lost 4 bases and 4 bases, in that order; junction bases with no gene match: 1. CDR1 is LGHNA and CDR2 is YNFKEQ in the germline V gene. The CDR3 has 14 amino acids.

This clone was recorded once. This chain uses TRBV4-1 with TRBJ2-3; TRBD2 matches 8 bases. This CDR3 comprises 16 residues. Looked up from germline, CDR1 is MGHRA and CDR2 is YSYEKL. V was pared by 5 bases and J by 4 bases, with 11 bases of the junction left unmatched. The CDR3 DNA reads as TGCGCCAGCAGCATTTTTAGCGGGGCGACCCCAGATACGCAGTATTTT. This translates into CASSIFSGATPDTQYF.

The CDR3 region has the DNA TGCGCCAGCAGCTCCTTGGAGGCGGATACGCAGTATTTT. Its protein product is CASSSLEADTQYF. The chain uses TRBV5-1 and TRBJ2-3, with D possibly TRBD2 on 5 matching bases. Trimming shortened V by 3 bases and J by 6 bases, and 11 bases separated the two germline ends. CDR3 length: 13 amino acids. CDR1 is SGHRS and CDR2 is YFSETQ in the germline V gene.

The chain joins TRBV6-1 to TRBJ2-3, with a tentative D call TRBD2 (6 bases). The CDR3 runs to 15 residues. CDR1 is MNHNS, CDR2 SASEGT, per germline. The V end was cut by 8 bases, the J end by 1 base, with 16 bases between. CDR3 protein: CASRELARGTDTQYF. CDR3 nucleotide sequence: TGTGCCAGCCGGGAACTAGCTAGGGGCACAGATACGCAGTATTTT.

The J gene is TRBJ1-5, the V gene TRBV10-2; D remains ambiguous. This CDR3 is built from 14 residues. V was clipped by 4 bases and J by 0 bases, with 7 bases between them. Germline V gene lookup returns CDR1 WSHSY and CDR2 SAAADI. The chain's CDR3 is CASSVLYSNQPQHF. CDR3 nucleotides: TGCGCCAGCAGTGTCCTGTATAGCAATCAGCCCCAGCATTTT.

The chain carries TRBV5-1 and TRBJ2-7; perhaps TRBD2 as D (6 bases). With 1 base removed from V and 3 bases from J, the gap between germline ends came to 11 bases. This CDR3 spans 14 amino acids. Per germline, CDR1 SGHRS and CDR2 YFSETQ. The CDR3 sequence is CASSLPGLRYEQYF. In nucleotides, the CDR3 is TGCGCCAGCAGCTTGCCGGGACTTCGCTACGAGCAGTACTTC.

The DNA of the CDR3 is TGTGCCAGCAGCTTAGGTGGATCAAGCTACGAGCAGTACTTC. Translated: CASSLGGSSYEQYF. This sequence joins TRBV11-1 and TRBJ2-7; the D is unclear. V was cut by 1 base and J by 3 bases, with 10 bases left in between. This CDR3 is 14 amino acids long. Germline V gives CDR1 SGHAT, CDR2 FQDESV (reference sequence).

The V and J genes are TRBV6-5 and TRBJ1-5, with D maybe TRBD1 (5 bases). The V end lost 6 bases, the J end lost 4 bases, and 13 bases lay between the germline ends. The CDR3 contains 14 residues. Germline-derived CDR1 and CDR2 are MNHEY and SVGAGI. CDR3 in amino acids: CASSRSWGNQPQHF. For the CDR3, the DNA is TGTGCCAGCAGCCGCAGTTGGGGGAATCAGCCCCAGCATTTT.

The J gene is TRBJ1-2, the V gene TRBV4-3; possible D gene TRBD1, 6 bases. The CDR3 is made up of 19 amino acids. V was pared by 3 bases and J by 7 bases, with 30 bases between. Germline V lookup: CDR1 LGHNA, CDR2 YSLEER. The CDR3 loop is CASSQGLLVPRGASGGYTF. DNA of the CDR3: TGCGCCAGCAGCCAGGGGCTTCTCGTTCCGCGGGGGGCAAGTGGTGGCTACACCTTC.

The chain combines TRBV27 with TRBJ1-1; 7 bases align to TRBD1. The CDR3 runs 14 residues. V was pared by 7 bases and J by 4 bases, with 9 bases of the junction left unmatched. CDR1 and CDR2 from the germline V gene are MNHEY and SMNVEV (reference sequence). The CDR3: CASTRFPGGTEAFF. As DNA, the CDR3 is TGTGCCAGCACCCGATTTCCAGGGGGCACTGAAGCTTTCTTT.

As to this clone: The same CDR3 is also encoded by other DNA sequences in this sample. The chain links TRBV9 to TRBJ1-6; TRBD1 is a possible D gene (5 bases). V lost 6 bases and J lost 8, with 15 bases in between. This CDR3 is built from 14 residues. Germline CDR1 and CDR2: SGDLS and YYNGEE. The CDR3 loop is CASTTGTGDSPLHF. CDR3 sequence (DNA): TGTGCCAGCACCACGGGGACGGGAGATTCACCCCTCCACTTT.

As concerns this clone: A junction boundary mismatches the germline segment, possibly from a read error. The chain recombines TRBV11-1 with TRBJ2-7, with D possibly TRBD2 on 5 matching bases. Germline CDR1 and CDR2: SGHAT and FQDESV (reference sequence). The CDR3 runs 13 residues. CDR3 nucleotide sequence: TGTGCCAGCAGCCTAGCTTTGGTGGACGAGCAGTACTTC. As protein: CASSLALVDEQYF. The full variable domain, with the rest looked up from reference TRBV11-1 and TRBJ2-7, is EAEVAQSPRYKITEKSQAVAFWCDPISGHATLYWYRQILGQGPELLVQFQDESVVDDSQLPKDRFSAERLKGVDSTLKIQPAELGDSAMYLCASSLALVDEQYFGPGTRLTVT.

This clone was found once. The V gene is TRBV5-6, the J gene TRBJ2-4; either TRBD1 or TRBD2 may supply D (5 bases each). Germline loops: CDR1 SGHDT, CDR2 YYEEEE. This CDR3 comprises 14 residues. Between the trimmed V and J ends, which lost 0 bases and 8 bases, there was a span of 12 bases. The CDR3 protein is CASSLEGYGDIQYF. In nucleotides, the CDR3 is TGTGCCAGCAGCTTGGAGGGGTACGGGGACATTCAGTACTTC.

This clone was detected only a few times. The V gene is TRBV6-1, the J gene TRBJ1-2, with D maybe TRBD1 (5 bases). The CDR3 sequence is 12 residues long. V lost 7 bases, J lost 7 bases, and 13 bases lay in between. The germline CDR1 and CDR2 sequences are MNHNS and SASEGT. CDR3 DNA sequence: TGTGCCAGCACTGATTCAGGGTTTGGCTACACCTTC. Translated: CASTDSGFGYTF.

This rearrangement joins TRBV4-1 to TRBJ2-7; D call uncertain. CDR1 and CDR2 (germline): MGHRA, YSYEKL. Trimming cost V 2 bases and J 4 bases, with 9 bases left between them. The CDR3 loop spans 13 amino acids. CDR3 bases: TGCGCCAGCAGCCAAAGAATGAGTTACGAGCAGTACTTC. Amino acids: CASSQRMSYEQYF.

V gene TRBV19 combines with J gene TRBJ1-5; no clear D gene. V lost 10 bases, J lost 7 bases, and 20 bases lay in between. The CDR3 extends over 14 amino acids. Per germline, CDR1 LNHDA and CDR2 SQIVND (reference sequence). Here the CDR3 reads CATMREGAGQPQHF. The CDR3 bases are TGTGCCACAATGAGGGAGGGCGCGGGGCAGCCCCAGCATTTT.